This TCR beta chain comes out of a study of cytomegalovirus exposure and HLA in healthy donors. The PCR made use of 60 Vbeta and 13 Jbeta primers. TCRdb's copy holds only in-frame clones and misses some; the assay was immunoSEQ multiplex PCR. The sample has 150,000 to 200,000 clones; around 81% are singletons. Regarding this clone: Antigen: not known.

Points from the study as a whole: Association of a missense DCLRE1C variant with TCR beta V- and J-gene trimming was reported in a later analysis.

The V gene's germline CDR1 is SGHTA and CDR2 FQGNSA. Trimming cost V 4 bases and J 2 bases; bases outside gene matches: 4. The CDR3 loop spans 16 amino acids. Sequenced sample: PBMCs. The source of this sequence is a woman in her twenties or thirties in good health and CMV-seronegative. This sequence joins TRBV7-2 and TRBJ2-5; 13 bases fit TRBD2. Here the CDR3 DNA reads TGTGCCAGCAGCTCTCGACTAGCGGGAGGACAAGAGACCCAGTACTTC. Translating it yields CASSSRLAGGQETQYF. The full variable domain, with the rest looked up from reference TRBV7-2 and TRBJ2-5, is GAGVSQSPSNKVTEKGKDVELRCDPISGHTALYWYRQSLGQGLEFLIYFQGNSAPDKSGLPSDRFSAERTGGSVSTLTIQRTQQEDSAVYLCASSSRLAGGQETQYFGPGTRLLVL.